A single sample is the source of the 11 T cell receptor beta chains below, sequenced in a study of monozygotic twins with inflammatory bowel disease. TCRdb re-called the 5' RACE reads; every CDR3 protein appears as one record, without DNA. With more than 85,000 distinct CDR3 sequences in the sample, the ten largest clones hold over 10%. Sequenced: blood. Receptors originate from a human donor with ulcerative colitis or Crohn's disease, or a healthy co-twin of an affected twin (not recorded which).

V and J are TRBV20-1 and TRBJ2-3. From germline, CDR1 is DFQATT and CDR2 SNEGSKA (reference sequence). The CDR3 has 14 amino acids. CDR3 sequence reads: CSARDTRSTDTQYF.

The rearrangement links TRBV7-9 to TRBJ1-2; TCRdb reports TRBD1, a call that lacks DNA to check it against. Germline V gene lookup returns CDR1 SEHNR and CDR2 FQNEAQ (reference sequence). This CDR3 is 13 amino acids long. Here the CDR3 reads CASSSRDSYGYTF.

The CDR3 sequence is CMSPNHSNQPQHF. The rearrangement uses TRBV20-1 and TRBJ1-5; there is no DNA to check the TCRdb D call of TRBD1. The CDR3 covers 13 residues. The V gene's germline CDR1 is DFQATT and CDR2 SNEGSKA (reference sequence).

This sequence joins TRBV5-1 and TRBJ2-5; lacking DNA, the TRBD1 call made by TCRdb goes unchecked. Germline V gene sequence: CDR1 SGHRS, CDR2 YFSETQ. The CDR3 loop spans 12 amino acids. The CDR3 region is CASSNRGETQYF.

The chain recombines TRBV5-1 with TRBJ2-3. Looked up from germline, CDR1 is SGHRS and CDR2 is YFSETQ. The CDR3 totals 14 residues. The CDR3 spells CASTWGQRTDTQYF. The full variable domain, its missing parts supplied by reference TRBV5-1 and TRBJ2-3, is KAGVTQTPRYLIKTRGQQVTLSCSPISGHRSVSWYQQTPGQGLQFLFEYFSETQRNKGNFPGRFSGRQFSNSRSEMNVSTLELGDSALYLCASTWGQRTDTQYFGPGTRLTVL.

The chain employs TRBV7-9 and TRBJ2-3; TCRdb's assignment of TRBD1 cannot be checked, as there is no DNA. Per germline, CDR1 SEHNR and CDR2 FQNEAQ (reference sequence). The CDR3 is 15 residues long. The CDR3 region is CASSLLIDRGDTQYF.

The chain joins TRBV6-1 to TRBJ1-6; TCRdb outputs TRBD1, but without DNA this stays unchecked. The CDR3 spans 15 residues. Germline lookup yields CDR1 MNHNS and CDR2 SASEGT. The CDR3 here is CASRGLGASNSPLHF.

The genes are TRBV28 and TRBJ2-1. Germline V CDR1 and CDR2: MDHEN, SYDVKM. This CDR3 comprises 12 residues. CDR3 sequence reads: CASRREVDDQFF.

This sequence joins TRBV12-3 or TRBV12-4 and TRBJ2-7; the D call from TCRdb, TRBD2, cannot be confirmed without DNA. This CDR3 is built from 15 residues. CDR3 amino acids: CASNDRAGETYEQYF.

The rearrangement links TRBV5-1 to TRBJ1-1; TCRdb calls TRBD1, which cannot be checked without DNA. This CDR3 is 15 amino acids long. Germline V gives CDR1 SGHRS, CDR2 YFSETQ. CDR3 sequence reads: CASSLDGQQNTEAFF. Combining the CDR3 with reference TRBV5-1 and TRBJ1-1 gives the whole variable domain KAGVTQTPRYLIKTRGQQVTLSCSPISGHRSVSWYQQTPGQGLQFLFEYFSETQRNKGNFPGRFSGRQFSNSRSEMNVSTLELGDSALYLCASSLDGQQNTEAFFGQGTRLTVV.

This chain uses TRBV6-1 with TRBJ2-2. CDR1 MNHNS and CDR2 SASEGT come from the germline V gene. There are 16 residues in the CDR3. The CDR3 loop reads CASSEFYGDTTGELFF.